These 27 T cell receptor beta chains originate from one sample sequenced in a study of naive CD8 T cells in extremely preterm neonates. Measured with immunoSEQ multiplex PCR; TCRdb has only the in-frame clones, and not every one. The profile shows under 5,000 clones, roughly 97% of them singletons. The sample comprised naive CD8+ T cells from blood. These TCRs come from a human donor in good health.

The genes are TRBV29-1 and TRBJ2-3, with 7 bases matching TRBD2. This CDR3 contains 16 residues. The J segment lost 2 bases and the V segment lost 4 bases, leaving 12 bases of the junction unmatched. Germline V CDR1 and CDR2: SQVTM, ANQGSEA. The CDR3 region is CSVGSKAGDSTDTQYF. As DNA, the CDR3 is TGCAGCGTTGGCTCTAAGGCGGGGGACTCCACAGATACGCAGTATTTT.

This clone was detected only once. This rearrangement joins TRBV6-1 to TRBJ2-7, with D maybe TRBD1 (6 bases). V was shortened by 2 bases and J by 4 bases, with 12 bases between the two germline ends. Germline V gene data show CDR1 as MNHNS and CDR2 as SASEGT. This CDR3 region has 14 residues. CDR3 sequence (DNA): TGTGCCAGCAGTGAACGGGACACCAGATACGAGCAGTACTTC. It translates to CASSERDTRYEQYF.

The chain employs TRBV9 and TRBJ2-1; 8 bases map to TRBD2. This CDR3 has 15 amino acids. CDR1 and CDR2 from the germline V gene are SGDLS and YYNGEE. The ends lost 0 bases at V and 8 bases at J; junction bases unmatched: 7. The CDR3 here is CASSVEGLGIDEQFF. The CDR3 DNA reads TGTGCCAGCAGCGTAGAGGGACTAGGCATCGATGAGCAGTTCTTC.

The rearrangement uses TRBV4-3 and TRBJ2-3, with 7 positions matching TRBD2. The germline CDR1 and CDR2 sequences are LGHNA and YSLEER. V shed 0 bases, J shed 2 bases, and the junction held 11 bases outside the gene matches. The CDR3 has 18 residues. DNA of the CDR3: TGCGCCAGCAGCCAAGACCGGTGGAGTGGGGGGGACACAGATACGCAGTATTTT. Amino acids: CASSQDRWSGGDTDTQYF.

The rearrangement joins TRBV19 to TRBJ2-1; D unclear. Germline loops: CDR1 LNHDA, CDR2 SQIVND (reference sequence). V was cut by 2 bases and J by 6 bases, with 5 bases left in between. This CDR3 contains 12 residues. The DNA of the CDR3 is TGTGCCAGTAGTATAACGGGCAATGAGCAGTTCTTC. Translation gives CASSITGNEQFF. The variable domain in full, completed from reference TRBV19 and TRBJ2-1, reads DGGITQSPKYLFRKEGQNVTLSCEQNLNHDAMYWYRQDPGQGLRLIYYSQIVNDFQKGDIAEGYSVSREKKESFPLTVTSAQKNPTAFYLCASSITGNEQFFGPGTRLTVL.

The chain has TRBV7-2 and TRBJ2-1; 9 nucleotides match TRBD1. This CDR3 has 16 residues. The V segment lost 4 bases and the J segment 5 bases; nucleotides outside the gene matches: 9. Germline-derived CDR1 and CDR2 are SGHTA and FQGNSA. Here the CDR3 DNA reads TGTGCCAGCAGCTACAGAGGGGACAGGGAGAACAATGAGCAGTTCTTC. This encodes CASSYRGDRENNEQFF.

The V and J genes are TRBV5-1 and TRBJ2-1; TRBD2 matches at 9 bases. J was trimmed by 7 bases and V by 4 bases; bases with no gene match: 3. This CDR3 is 13 amino acids long. Looked up from germline, CDR1 is SGHRS and CDR2 is YFSETQ. CDR3 sequence reads: CASSRTSGNEQFF. CDR3 bases: TGCGCCAGCAGCCGCACTAGCGGGAATGAGCAGTTCTTC. Drawing the rest from reference TRBV5-1 and TRBJ2-1, the complete variable domain is KAGVTQTPRYLIKTRGQQVTLSCSPISGHRSVSWYQQTPGQGLQFLFEYFSETQRNKGNFPGRFSGRQFSNSRSEMNVSTLELGDSALYLCASSRTSGNEQFFGPGTRLTVL.

The gene calls are TRBV4-1 and TRBJ1-2; 9 bases fit TRBD1. CDR3 length: 16 amino acids. Trimming took 5 bases from V and 2 from J; bases not matched to a gene: 9. Germline-derived CDR1 and CDR2 are MGHRA and YSYEKL. This chain's CDR3 is CASSSPRQGENYGYTF. The CDR3 DNA reads TGCGCCAGCAGCTCGCCCCGACAGGGGGAGAACTATGGCTACACCTTC.

CDR3 nucleotide sequence: TGTGCCAGCAGCGTAGGGTGGACAGAAGGAAATGAGCAGTTCTTC. Amino acid sequence: CASSVGWTEGNEQFF. This rearrangement joins TRBV9 to TRBJ2-1; D may be TRBD1 (6 bases). The CDR3 consists of 15 residues. Germline-derived CDR1 and CDR2 are SGDLS and YYNGEE. Trimming took off 0 bases at V and 7 bases at J, with 14 bases between the two ends.

The chain uses TRBV13 and TRBJ2-3; 8 nucleotides agree with TRBD1. Germline lookup yields CDR1 PRHDT and CDR2 FYEKMQ (reference sequence). CDR3 length: 16 residues. The trim removed 1 base at V and 7 bases at J, leaving 10 bases unmatched. CDR3 coding DNA: TGTGCCAGCAGCTTAGTGGGCAGGGGGCAAGCGTATACGCAGTATTTT. It codes for CASSLVGRGQAYTQYF.

V is TRBV27 and J is TRBJ1-5, with a weak D call TRBD1 (6 bases). This CDR3 region has 16 residues. Trimming shortened V by 7 bases and J by 2 bases, and 18 bases separated the two germline ends. Germline V gene lookup returns CDR1 MNHEY and CDR2 SMNVEV (reference sequence). The DNA of the CDR3 is TGTGCCAGCACCCTCGGGCTAGGGGGAGGCAATCAGCCCCAGCATTTT. Translated: CASTLGLGGGNQPQHF.

The chain couples TRBV2 to TRBJ2-1; 9 bases line up with TRBD1. Germline values: CDR1 SNHLY, CDR2 FYNNEI. J gave up 9 bases and V 6 bases, and 12 bases lay outside the gene matches. CDR3 length: 15 amino acids. The CDR3 coding sequence is TGTGCCAGCAGCGGATTCCAGACAGGGGGTACTGAGCAGTTCTTC. Translating gives CASSGFQTGGTEQFF.

V gene TRBV27 combines with J gene TRBJ2-1; D call uncertain. Deletions cut 0 bases from V and 6 bases from J, with 12 bases between. This CDR3 comprises 15 residues. CDR1 is MNHEY and CDR2 is SMNVEV in the germline V gene (reference sequence). This CDR3 reads CASSLSMAVLNEQFF. The CDR3 DNA sequence: TGTGCCAGCAGTTTATCGATGGCAGTCCTCAATGAGCAGTTCTTC.

This clone appeared a single time. J is TRBJ2-7 and V is TRBV2, with D hard to call. This CDR3 spans 12 amino acids. V shed 8 bases and J shed 3 bases, with 11 bases lying between them. The V gene's germline CDR1 is SNHLY and CDR2 FYNNEI. CDR3 sequence reads: CASSGSHYEQYV. The CDR3 coding sequence is TGTGCCAGCTCCGGATCCCACTACGAGCAGTACGTC.

This chain joins TRBV19 and TRBJ2-2; 8 positions match TRBD1. J was trimmed by 0 bases and V by 6 bases; bases with no gene match: 3. CDR3 size: 15 residues. Germline V gene lookup returns CDR1 LNHDA and CDR2 SQIVND (reference sequence). This CDR3 is CASSRQGTNTGELFF. In nucleotides, the CDR3 is TGTGCCAGTAGCCGACAGGGGACGAACACCGGGGAGCTGTTTTTT. Full variable domain (rest looked up from reference TRBV19 and TRBJ2-2): DGGITQSPKYLFRKEGQNVTLSCEQNLNHDAMYWYRQDPGQGLRLIYYSQIVNDFQKGDIAEGYSVSREKKESFPLTVTSAQKNPTAFYLCASSRQGTNTGELFFGEGSRLTVL.

The CDR3 loop reads CASSPPDRTYEQYV. CDR3 DNA sequence: TGTGCCAGCAGCCCACCGGACAGGACCTACGAGCAGTACGTC. The rearrangement uses TRBV7-9 and TRBJ2-7, with TRBD1 identical over 7 bases. Unmatched junction bases numbered 6, after V lost 5 bases and J lost 2 bases. This CDR3 has 14 residues. The germline V gene has CDR1 SEHNR and CDR2 FQNEAQ (reference sequence).

The chain has TRBV18 and TRBJ1-6, with D tentatively TRBD1 (5 bases). Per the germline V gene, CDR1 is KGHSH and CDR2 is LQKENI. The CDR3 sequence is 14 residues long. V dropped 5 bases and J dropped 7 bases, with 12 bases sitting between them. The CDR3 DNA follows: TGTGCCAGCTCAAGGCAGGGTATCAATTCACCCCTCCACTTT. It specifies CASSRQGINSPLHF.

DNA of the CDR3: TGTGCCAGCAGCGTAGGGGACAGGGGGGGCAATCAGCCCCAGCATTTT. Protein: CASSVGDRGGNQPQHF. The chain has TRBV9 and TRBJ1-5; 11 bases agree with TRBD1. Germline V CDR1 and CDR2: SGDLS, YYNGEE. The CDR3 runs to 16 residues. J was trimmed by 2 bases and V by 0 bases; bases with no gene match: 1.

The rearrangement links TRBV27 to TRBJ2-1, with 9 bases identical to TRBD1. CDR1 is MNHEY and CDR2 is SMNVEV in the germline V gene (reference sequence). CDR3 size: 15 residues. Unmatched junction bases numbered 5, after V lost 4 bases and J lost 4 bases. The CDR3 DNA sequence: TGTGCCAGCAGTTCGGGGACAGGGCTATACAATGAGCAGTTCTTC. The encoded protein is CASSSGTGLYNEQFF.

The chain combines TRBV9 with TRBJ1-3; D call uncertain. CDR1 SGDLS and CDR2 YYNGEE come from the germline V gene. This CDR3 is 15 amino acids long. The V end was cut by 4 bases, the J end by 0 bases, with 11 bases between. The CDR3 is CASSLSGVSGNTIYF. The CDR3 DNA is TGTGCCAGCAGCCTCTCCGGAGTCTCTGGAAACACCATATATTTT. Drawing the rest from reference TRBV9 and TRBJ1-3, the complete variable domain is DSGVTQTPKHLITATGQRVTLRCSPRSGDLSVYWYQQSLDQGLQFLIQYYNGEERAKGNILERFSAQQFPDLHSELNLSSLELGDSALYFCASSLSGVSGNTIYFGEGSWLTVV.

This rearrangement joins TRBV7-2 to TRBJ1-2, with TRBD1 matching over 9 bases. The CDR3 loop spans 17 amino acids. Losses at the gene ends were 0 bases for V and 6 bases for J; bases not matched to a gene: 11. Germline CDR1 and CDR2: SGHTA and FQGNSA. The CDR3: CASSLAAGDRVGDGYTF. The CDR3, as DNA: TGTGCCAGCAGCTTAGCGGCGGGGGACAGGGTAGGGGATGGCTACACCTTC.

The V gene is TRBV9, the J gene TRBJ1-1; D remains ambiguous. V dropped 1 base and J dropped 4 bases, with 8 bases sitting between them. The CDR3 runs 13 residues. Germline-derived CDR1 and CDR2 are SGDLS and YYNGEE. CDR3 nucleotide sequence: TGTGCCAGCAGCGTAAGCGGCCGCACTGAAGCTTTCTTT. This sequence encodes CASSVSGRTEAFF.

This chain uses TRBV5-1 with TRBJ1-4, with D perhaps TRBD1 (6 bases). This CDR3 spans 16 amino acids. V shed 0 bases and J shed 0 bases, with 9 bases lying between them. Germline CDR1 is SGHRS and CDR2 is YFSETQ. The CDR3 nucleotides are TGCGCCAGCAGCTTGGAACAGGGTGCAACTAATGAAAAACTGTTTTTT. Protein sequence: CASSLEQGATNEKLFF. Full variable domain (missing parts from reference TRBV5-1 and TRBJ1-4): KAGVTQTPRYLIKTRGQQVTLSCSPISGHRSVSWYQQTPGQGLQFLFEYFSETQRNKGNFPGRFSGRQFSNSRSEMNVSTLELGDSALYLCASSLEQGATNEKLFFGSGTQLSVL.

The CDR3 DNA reads as TGTGCCAGCAGCTTAGCGCGGTCAGAGACCCAGTACTTC. Amino acid sequence: CASSLARSETQYF. The chain has TRBV7-2 and TRBJ2-5; the D is unclear. V dropped 0 bases and J dropped 4 bases, with 6 bases sitting between them. The CDR3 extends over 13 amino acids. Germline values: CDR1 SGHTA, CDR2 FQGNSA.

The chain combines TRBV13 with TRBJ2-5; D is possibly TRBD1 (6 bases). There are 15 residues in the CDR3. V was cut by 5 bases and J by 4 bases, with 17 bases left in between. Germline CDR1 PRHDT, CDR2 FYEKMQ (reference sequence). CDR3 protein: CASSQNPNRAETQYF. CDR3 sequence (DNA): TGTGCCAGCAGCCAAAACCCCAACAGGGCAGAGACCCAGTACTTC.

The V gene is TRBV11-3, the J gene TRBJ1-2; TRBD1 might be the D (6 bases). Germline CDR1 reads SGHNT; CDR2 reads YENEEA. The V end was cut by 0 bases, the J end by 4 bases, with 12 bases between. The CDR3 extends over 15 amino acids. For the CDR3, the DNA is TGTGCCAGCAGCTTAGAACAGGGTGCCGGCTATGGCTACACCTTC. The encoded protein is CASSLEQGAGYGYTF.

Points on this clone: In the same sample, other DNA sequences code for this CDR3. V gene TRBV7-9 combines with J gene TRBJ1-4; perhaps TRBD1 as D (5 bases). The CDR3 extends over 12 amino acids. V was trimmed by 1 base and J by 9 bases, leaving 6 bases between them. Germline loops: CDR1 SEHNR, CDR2 FQNEAQ (reference sequence). This CDR3 reads CASSLGQKKLFF. The CDR3 region has the DNA TGTGCCAGCAGCTTAGGACAGAAAAAACTGTTTTTT.